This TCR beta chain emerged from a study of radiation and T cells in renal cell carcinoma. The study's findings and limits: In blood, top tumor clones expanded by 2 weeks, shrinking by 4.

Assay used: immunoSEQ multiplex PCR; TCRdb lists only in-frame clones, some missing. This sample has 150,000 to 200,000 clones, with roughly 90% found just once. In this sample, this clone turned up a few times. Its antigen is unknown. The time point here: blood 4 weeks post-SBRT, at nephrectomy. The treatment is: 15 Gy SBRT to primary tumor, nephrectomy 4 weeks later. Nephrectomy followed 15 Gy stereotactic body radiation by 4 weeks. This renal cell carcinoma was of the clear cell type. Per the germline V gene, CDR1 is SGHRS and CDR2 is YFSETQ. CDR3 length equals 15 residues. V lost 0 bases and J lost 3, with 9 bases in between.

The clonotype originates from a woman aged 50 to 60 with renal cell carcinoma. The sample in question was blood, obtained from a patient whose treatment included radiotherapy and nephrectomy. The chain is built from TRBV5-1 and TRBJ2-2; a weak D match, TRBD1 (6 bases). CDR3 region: CASSLGDTHTGELFF. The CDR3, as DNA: TGCGCCAGCAGCTTGGGGGACACCCACACCGGGGAGCTGTTTTTT.